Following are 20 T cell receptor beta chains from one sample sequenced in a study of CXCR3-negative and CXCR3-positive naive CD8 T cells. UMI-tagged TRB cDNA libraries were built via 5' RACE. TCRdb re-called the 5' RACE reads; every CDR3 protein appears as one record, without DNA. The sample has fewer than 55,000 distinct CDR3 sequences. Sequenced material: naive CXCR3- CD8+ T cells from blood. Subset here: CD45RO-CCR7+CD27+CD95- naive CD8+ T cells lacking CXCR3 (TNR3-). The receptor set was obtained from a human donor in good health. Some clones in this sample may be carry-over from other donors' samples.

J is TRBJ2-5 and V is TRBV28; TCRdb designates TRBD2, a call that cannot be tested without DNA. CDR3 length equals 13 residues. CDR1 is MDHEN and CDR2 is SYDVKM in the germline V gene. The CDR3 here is CASSFGGSETQYF.

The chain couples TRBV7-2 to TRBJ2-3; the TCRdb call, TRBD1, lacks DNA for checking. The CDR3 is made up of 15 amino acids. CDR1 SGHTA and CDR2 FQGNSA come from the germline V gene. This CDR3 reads CASSSPGGGTDTQYF.

The CDR3 sequence is CASSLGHGEYF. This chain joins TRBV5-1 and TRBJ2-7. The germline V gene encodes CDR1 SGHRS and CDR2 YFSETQ. This CDR3 spans 11 amino acids.

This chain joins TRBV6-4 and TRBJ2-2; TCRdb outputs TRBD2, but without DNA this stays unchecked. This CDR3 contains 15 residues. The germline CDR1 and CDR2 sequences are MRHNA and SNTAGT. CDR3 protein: CASSEHASSPGELFF.

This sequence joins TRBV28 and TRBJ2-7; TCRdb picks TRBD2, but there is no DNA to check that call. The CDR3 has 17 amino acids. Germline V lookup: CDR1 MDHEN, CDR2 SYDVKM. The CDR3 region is CASSLGWAGGYRDSASF.

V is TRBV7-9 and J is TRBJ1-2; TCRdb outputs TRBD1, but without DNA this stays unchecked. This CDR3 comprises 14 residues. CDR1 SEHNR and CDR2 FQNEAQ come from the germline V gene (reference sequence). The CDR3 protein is CASSSRTGDYGYTF.

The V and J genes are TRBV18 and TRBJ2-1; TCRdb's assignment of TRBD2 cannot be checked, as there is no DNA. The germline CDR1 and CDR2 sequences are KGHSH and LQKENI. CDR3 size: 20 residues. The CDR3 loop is CASSPRSRLAGGSSYNEQFF.

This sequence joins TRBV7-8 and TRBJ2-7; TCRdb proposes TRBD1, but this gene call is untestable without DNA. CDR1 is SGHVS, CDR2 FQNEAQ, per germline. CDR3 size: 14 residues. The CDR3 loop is CASSSRDRDYEQYF.

The CDR3 sequence is CASSRAPLKGAYEQYF. V is TRBV28 and J is TRBJ2-7; TCRdb's D call, TRBD1, is unchecked because there is no DNA. There are 16 residues in the CDR3. Germline V gives CDR1 MDHEN, CDR2 SYDVKM.

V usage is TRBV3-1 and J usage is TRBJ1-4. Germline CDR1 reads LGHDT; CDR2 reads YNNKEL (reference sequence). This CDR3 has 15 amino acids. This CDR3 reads CASSQGFQEYEKLFF.

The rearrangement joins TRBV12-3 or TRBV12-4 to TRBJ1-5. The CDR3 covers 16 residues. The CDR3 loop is CASSLGSYYSNQPQHF.

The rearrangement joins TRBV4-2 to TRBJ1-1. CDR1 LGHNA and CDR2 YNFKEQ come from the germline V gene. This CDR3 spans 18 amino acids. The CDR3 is CASSQVVRDSAMDTEAFF.

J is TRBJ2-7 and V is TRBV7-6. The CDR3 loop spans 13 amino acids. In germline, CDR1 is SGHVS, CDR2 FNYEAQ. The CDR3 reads CASSLPGPYEQYF. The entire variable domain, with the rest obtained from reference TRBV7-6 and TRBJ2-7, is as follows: GAGVSQSPRYKVTKRGQDVALRCDPISGHVSLYWYRQALGQGPEFLTYFNYEAQQDKSGLPNDRFSAERPEGSISTLTIQRTEQRDSAMYRCASSLPGPYEQYFGPGTRLTVT.

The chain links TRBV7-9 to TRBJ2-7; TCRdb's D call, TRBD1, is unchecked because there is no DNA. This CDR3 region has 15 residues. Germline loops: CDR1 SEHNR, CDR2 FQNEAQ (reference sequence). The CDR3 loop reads CASSAYRDTDYEQYF.

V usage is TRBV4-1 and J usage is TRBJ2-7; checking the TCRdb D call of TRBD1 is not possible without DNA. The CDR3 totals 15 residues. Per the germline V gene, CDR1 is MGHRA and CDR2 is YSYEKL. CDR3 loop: CVSSARDRSSYEQYF.

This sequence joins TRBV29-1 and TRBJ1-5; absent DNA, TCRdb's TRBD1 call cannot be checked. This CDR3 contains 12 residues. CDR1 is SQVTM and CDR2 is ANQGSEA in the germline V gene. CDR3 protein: CNRDRVNQPQHF. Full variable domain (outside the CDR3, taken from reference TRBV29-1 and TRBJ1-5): SAVISQKPSRDICQRGTSLTIQCQVDSQVTMMFWYRQQPGQSLTLIATANQGSEATYESGFVIDKFPISRPNLTFSTLTVSNMSPEDSSIYLCNRDRVNQPQHFGDGTRLSIL.

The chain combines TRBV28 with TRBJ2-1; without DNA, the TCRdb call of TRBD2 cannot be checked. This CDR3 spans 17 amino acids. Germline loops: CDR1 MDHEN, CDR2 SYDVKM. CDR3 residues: CASSSGSTSGRGNEQFF.

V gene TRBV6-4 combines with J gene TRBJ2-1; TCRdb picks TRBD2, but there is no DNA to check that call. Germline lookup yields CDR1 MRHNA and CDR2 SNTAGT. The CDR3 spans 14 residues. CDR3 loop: CASSDSAGGNEQFF.

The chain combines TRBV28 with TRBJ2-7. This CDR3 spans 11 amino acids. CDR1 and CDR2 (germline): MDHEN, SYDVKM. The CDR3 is CASSHEYEQYF.

CDR3 amino acids: CASSFTGGSNEKLFF. The chain is built from TRBV7-6 and TRBJ1-4; TCRdb reports TRBD1, a call that lacks DNA to check it against. This CDR3 has 15 amino acids. Germline CDR1 is SGHVS and CDR2 is FNYEAQ.